One and the same sample provided the 14 T cell receptor beta chains below, sequenced in a study of T cells in Graves' hyperthyroidism and ophthalmopathy. TCR beta CDR3 region amplification was performed from RNA transcripts. TCR CDR3 underwent first-round RT-PCR with the HTBI primer set. TCRdb reprocessed the multiplex PCR reads with MiXCR, giving one entry per CDR3 protein. The sample lists nearly 600,000 distinct CDR3 sequences; over 12% were seen once. Source material: blood. These receptor sequences come from a woman aged 18-35 years with Graves' ophthalmopathy.

This clonotype occurred many times. This chain joins TRBV6-5 and TRBJ2-5; the match to TRBD1 covers 10 bases. The V gene's germline CDR1 is MNHEY and CDR2 SVGAGI. After removal of 0 bases from V and 6 bases from J, the junction contained 7 bases not matched to a gene. The CDR3 consists of 16 residues. The CDR3 DNA reads TGTGCCAGCAGTTACTCGAGGACAGGGGGTATGAAGACCCAGTACTTC. Protein sequence: CASSYSRTGGMKTQYF.

This clonotype appeared many times. This chain uses TRBV11-2 with TRBJ2-2, with D perhaps being TRBD1 or TRBD2 (6 bases each). CDR3 length: 15 amino acids. Germline CDR1 reads SGHAT; CDR2 reads FQNNGV. V dropped 7 bases and J dropped 7 bases, with 19 bases sitting between them. In DNA form, the CDR3 reads TGTGCCAGCACCCCCCGGGGGCAGTGGGGCGGGGAGCTGTTTTTT. This translates into CASTPRGQWGGELFF.

This clonotype was detected ten times or more. The chain employs TRBV29-1 and TRBJ2-7, with D perhaps being TRBD1 or TRBD2 (5 bases each). Germline values: CDR1 SQVTM, CDR2 ANQGSEA. Trimming removed 3 bases at V and 3 bases at J, with 9 bases between. The CDR3 totals 12 residues. CDR3 in amino acids: CSVDGTDYEQYF. The CDR3 bases are TGCAGCGTTGACGGGACGGACTACGAGCAGTACTTC.

This clonotype appeared many times. This rearrangement joins TRBV2 to TRBJ1-4, with a weak D call TRBD1 (6 bases). Germline CDR1 and CDR2: SNHLY and FYNNEI. The CDR3 spans 18 residues. The germline V and J ends were trimmed by 2 bases and 3 bases, with 19 bases remaining between them. CDR3 nucleotide sequence: TGTGCCAGCAGTGAACTACGAGGGGGAGGAGTGGCTAATGAAAAACTGTTTTTT. Its translation is CASSELRGGGVANEKLFF.

This clonotype has a handful of counts. The rearrangement links TRBV5-4 to TRBJ1-5; 11 bases fit TRBD1. CDR3 size: 16 residues. V gave up 4 bases and J gave up 3 bases; unmatched junction bases: 6. CDR1 SGHNT and CDR2 YYREEE come from the germline V gene (reference sequence). The CDR3 sequence is CASSPGTGGNNQPQHF. CDR3 sequence (DNA): TGTGCCAGCAGCCCCGGGACAGGGGGTAACAATCAGCCCCAGCATTTT.

This clonotype was observed at least ten times. V usage is TRBV12-3 or TRBV12-4 and J usage is TRBJ1-1, with a weak D call TRBD1 (5 bases). CDR3 size: 15 residues. Trimming pared 6 bases from V and 0 bases from J, leaving 14 bases between. CDR3: CASSRPGHLNTEAFF. CDR3 nucleotides: TGTGCCAGCAGCCGCCCCGGACATTTGAACACTGAAGCTTTCTTT.

This clonotype was seen ten or more times. The chain has TRBV2 and TRBJ2-7, with 7 nucleotides matching TRBD1. CDR1 is SNHLY and CDR2 is FYNNEI in the germline V gene. The CDR3 runs to 13 residues. Trimming at V came to 4 bases and at J to 3 bases, leaving 3 bases not matched to a gene. The CDR3 loop is CASSGDRRYEQYF. The CDR3 DNA follows: TGTGCCAGCAGTGGGGACAGACGCTACGAGCAGTACTTC.

This clonotype was found many times. V and J are TRBV12-3 or TRBV12-4 and TRBJ2-2, with D possibly matching TRBD1 (5 bases). Trimming removed 7 bases from V and 3 bases from J, with 6 bases in between. The CDR3 is 12 amino acids. This CDR3 is CASIGDTGELFF. The CDR3 DNA sequence: TGTGCCAGCATAGGGGACACCGGGGAGCTGTTTTTT.

In this sample, this clonotype turned up many times. Written as DNA, the CDR3 is TGTGCCTGGAGCAAGGGGGCACGGAACACCGGGGAGCTGTTTTTT. Protein: CAWSKGARNTGELFF. The chain recombines TRBV30 with TRBJ2-2; TRBD1 matches at 7 bases. V lost 3 bases to trimming and J lost 1 base; unmatched junction nucleotides: 5. CDR1 is GTSNPN, CDR2 SVGIG, per germline (reference sequence). This CDR3 comprises 15 residues. The full variable domain, its missing parts supplied by reference TRBV30 and TRBJ2-2, is SQTIHQWPATLVQPVGSPLSLECTVEGTSNPNLYWYRQAAGRGLQLLFYSVGIGQISSEVPQNLSASRPQDRQFILSSKKLLLSDSGFYLCAWSKGARNTGELFFGEGSRLTVL.

The CDR3 DNA sequence: TGTGCCAGCAGTTTGGGGACAGAGAATTCACCCCTCCACTTT. This codes for CASSLGTENSPLHF. The V call is TRBV12-3 or TRBV12-4, the J call TRBJ1-6; 7 bases are shared with TRBD1. The CDR3 runs to 14 residues. Unmatched junction bases numbered 3, after V lost 3 bases and J lost 7 bases.

The rearrangement uses TRBV20-1 and TRBJ2-7; D unclear. The length of the CDR3 is 15 residues. Germline CDR1 DFQATT, CDR2 SNEGSKA (reference sequence). Between the trimmed V and J ends, which lost 4 bases and 2 bases, there was a span of 18 bases. CDR3: CSATEAGRNTYEQYF. The CDR3 region has the DNA TGCAGTGCTACCGAGGCAGGAAGAAACACCTACGAGCAGTACTTC.

The J gene is TRBJ2-5, the V gene TRBV3-1; 9 bases fit TRBD1. The J segment lost 3 bases and the V segment lost 2 bases, leaving 7 bases of the junction unmatched. Per the germline V gene, CDR1 is LGHDT and CDR2 is YNNKEL (reference sequence). This CDR3 has 16 residues. The DNA for the CDR3 is TGTGCCAGCAGCCAAACCCCGGGACAGGGCAAAGAGACCCAGTACTTC. As protein: CASSQTPGQGKETQYF.

The CDR3 DNA sequence: TGTGCCAGCAGTGGGACTAGCGGGAGGGCCAATAATGAGCAGTTCTTC. Translation gives CASSGTSGRANNEQFF. This sequence joins TRBV6-2 or TRBV6-3 and TRBJ2-1; 16 positions agree with TRBD2. Trimming took 5 bases from V and 7 from J; bases not matched to a gene: 5. This CDR3 has 16 amino acids. Germline lookup yields CDR1 MNHEY and CDR2 SVGEGT.

The J gene is TRBJ2-4, the V gene TRBV10-2; tentatively, D is TRBD2 (6 bases). Germline lookup yields CDR1 WSHSY and CDR2 SAAADI. The ends were cut back, 3 bases at V and 0 bases at J, with 12 bases in the middle. The CDR3 consists of 16 residues. The CDR3 DNA sequence: TGCGCCAGCAGTGACTCGGGACTTCTAGCCAAAAACATTCAGTACTTC. Encoded protein: CASSDSGLLAKNIQYF.